Below, one T cell receptor (beta chain) is given with its context. Its cognate antigen is unknown. TCRdb's table, derived via immunoSEQ multiplex PCR, lists solely in-frame clones and lacks some. The repertoire consists of more than 550,000 clones, with 72% occurring once and the leading ten covering roughly 1.8%. Recent acute infections and vaccinations were absent in the healthy HIV-negative adult donors. The sample originates from a study of shared clonotypes between healthy human individuals. Study context: Aged between 18 and 49, the donors were a couple of women and three men. General study findings and limits: Naive CD4 clonotype sharing across a few donors was about 5.3%.

Sequencing used memory CD4+ T cells sorted from blood. The subset was: CD45RA-negative fraction. The TCR comes from a woman aged 30 to 39 in good health.

The CDR3 spells CASSLGTGHTEAFF. The CDR3 bases are TGCGCCAGCAGCTTGGGGACAGGGCACACTGAAGCTTTCTTT. The chain joins TRBV5-1 to TRBJ1-1; 8 bases fit TRBD1. J gave up 3 bases and V 0 bases, and 1 base lay outside the gene matches. This CDR3 region has 14 residues. Germline CDR1 and CDR2: SGHRS and YFSETQ.